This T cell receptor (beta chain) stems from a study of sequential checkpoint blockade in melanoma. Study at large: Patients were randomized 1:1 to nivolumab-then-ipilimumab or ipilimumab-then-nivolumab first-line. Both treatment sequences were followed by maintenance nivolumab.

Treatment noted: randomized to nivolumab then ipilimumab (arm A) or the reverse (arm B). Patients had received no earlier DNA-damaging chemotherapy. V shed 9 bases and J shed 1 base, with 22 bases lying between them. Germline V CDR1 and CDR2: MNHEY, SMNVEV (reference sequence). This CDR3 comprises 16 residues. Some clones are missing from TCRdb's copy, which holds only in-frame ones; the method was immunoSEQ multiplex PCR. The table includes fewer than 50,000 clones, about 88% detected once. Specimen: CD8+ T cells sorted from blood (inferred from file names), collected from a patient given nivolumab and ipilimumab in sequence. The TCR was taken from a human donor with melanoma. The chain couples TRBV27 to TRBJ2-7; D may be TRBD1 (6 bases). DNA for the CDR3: TGTGCCAGGCAACTGCACAGGGATAACTTTTCCTACGAGCAGTACTTC. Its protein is CARQLHRDNFSYEQYF.